The rows below give T cell receptor beta chains drawn from one sample of a study of shared clonotypes between healthy human individuals. TCRdb keeps only in-frame clones here, not all; method: immunoSEQ multiplex PCR. The table records 550,000 to 850,000 clones, just under 75% of them present only once. The sample consisted of memory CD4+ T cells sorted from blood. These receptors were taken from a woman in her twenties or thirties in good health. Both conserved end residues are trimmed from each CDR3.

CDR3aa,v_gene
ASSPGRGLIGELF,TRBV28
SASVGDEQF,TRBV20-1
ASSWTDHGTSGPYEQY,TRBV2
ASSSGSSGRANEQF,TRBV5-1
ASSPTYSYEQY,TRBV28
ASSQDPSGQTYEQY,TRBV4-1
ASRPGQGNYGYT,TRBV6-1
ASSSPNRVETQY,TRBV27
ATDRGHNQPQH,TRBV28
ASSSSYEQY,TRBV11-2